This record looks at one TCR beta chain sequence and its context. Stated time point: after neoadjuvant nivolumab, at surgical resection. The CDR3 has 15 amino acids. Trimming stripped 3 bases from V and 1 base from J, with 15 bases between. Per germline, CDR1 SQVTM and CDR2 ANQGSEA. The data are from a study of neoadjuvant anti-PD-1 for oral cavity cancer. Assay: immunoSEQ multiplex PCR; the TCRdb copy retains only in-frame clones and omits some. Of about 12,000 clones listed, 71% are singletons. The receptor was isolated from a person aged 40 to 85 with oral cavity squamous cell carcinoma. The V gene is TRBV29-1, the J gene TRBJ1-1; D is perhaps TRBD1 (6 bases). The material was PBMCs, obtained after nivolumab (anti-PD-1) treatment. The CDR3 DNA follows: TGCAGCGTTGAGCGATACCGGGACACGAACACTGAAGCTTTCTTT. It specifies CSVERYRDTNTEAFF.